The 19 T cell receptor beta chains below all came from one sample that was sequenced in a study of blood T cell repertoires in COVID-19. Data came from immunoSEQ multiplex PCR; TCRdb stores just in-frame clones and leaves some out. The top ten hold about 10% of the sample, which has some 93,000 clones, approximately 80% seen once. The sequenced sample was peripheral blood. The receptors derive from a man in his sixties or seventies with acute or convalescent COVID-19.

The chain carries TRBV2 and TRBJ2-7, with 7 bases lining up with TRBD2. CDR3 length: 13 amino acids. The germline CDR1 and CDR2 sequences are SNHLY and FYNNEI. With V trimmed by 3 bases and J by 4 bases, 3 bases remained unmatched. CDR3 residues: CASSDGTTYEQYF. The CDR3 nucleotides read TGTGCCAGCAGTGACGGGACTACGTACGAGCAGTACTTC.

This chain connects TRBV19 to TRBJ2-7, with TRBD1 matching over 7 bases. There are 16 residues in the CDR3. After removal of 5 bases from V and 5 bases from J, the junction contained 15 bases not matched to a gene. Germline assignment: CDR1 LNHDA and CDR2 SQIVND (reference sequence). The CDR3 nucleotides read TGTGCCAGTAGTTACTCCTTTGGGACAGTCCCCGACGAGCAGTACTTC. This sequence encodes CASSYSFGTVPDEQYF.

The V call is TRBV4-1, the J call TRBJ1-2, with 7 bases lining up with TRBD1. Looked up from germline, CDR1 is MGHRA and CDR2 is YSYEKL. This CDR3 comprises 14 residues. The junction had 10 bases not matched to a gene; V was cut back by 5 bases and J by 7 bases. CDR3 DNA: TGCGCCAGCAGCTTCCGACAGGGACAAGGTGGCTACACCTTC. This encodes CASSFRQGQGGYTF.

The rearrangement joins TRBV2 to TRBJ2-7; D is possibly TRBD1 (7 bases). CDR1 is SNHLY, CDR2 FYNNEI, per germline. The CDR3 extends over 14 amino acids. V was clipped by 6 bases and J by 3 bases, with 15 bases between them. CDR3 nucleotide sequence: TGTGCCAGCAGCTGGACAGGACTAAGCTACGAGCAGTACTTC. Amino acids: CASSWTGLSYEQYF.

The chain joins TRBV29-1 to TRBJ2-1, with TRBD2 as a possible D gene (6 bases). This CDR3 region has 13 residues. The ends were cut back, 5 bases at V and 4 bases at J, with 12 bases in the middle. CDR1 and CDR2 (germline): SQVTM, ANQGSEA. CDR3 in DNA: TGCAGCGTTCTCGGGAGAAAGTACAATGAGCAGTTCTTC. Its translation is CSVLGRKYNEQFF.

The chain recombines TRBV3-1 (or the pseudogene TRBV3-2) with TRBJ1-2; no reliable D call. From germline, CDR1 is LGHDT and CDR2 YNNKEL (reference sequence). The CDR3 runs 15 residues. V was trimmed by 0 bases and J by 4 bases, leaving 12 bases between them. The CDR3 bases are TGTGCCAGCAGCCAAGATTCCCGTTCTATCTATGGCTACACCTTC. The encoded protein is CASSQDSRSIYGYTF.

The genes are TRBV6-5 and TRBJ1-5, with D hard to call. There are 14 residues in the CDR3. With 6 bases removed from V and 0 bases from J, the gap between germline ends came to 9 bases. CDR1 MNHEY and CDR2 SVGAGI come from the germline V gene. CDR3 bases: TGTGCCAGCAGAAGGGAGTATAGCAATCAGCCCCAGCATTTT. Amino acids: CASRREYSNQPQHF.

The chain links TRBV3-1 (or the pseudogene TRBV3-2) to TRBJ2-3, with D perhaps TRBD1 (5 bases). Trimming removed 4 bases at V and 4 bases at J, with 9 bases between. Germline V gene sequence: CDR1 LGHDT, CDR2 YNNKEL (reference sequence). This CDR3 spans 13 amino acids. DNA of the CDR3: TGTGCCAGCAGCCGCAGGGCTCCAGATACGCAGTATTTT. This encodes CASSRRAPDTQYF.

This clone has a handful of counts. The genes are TRBV19 and TRBJ1-2; D perhaps matches TRBD1 (5 bases). Germline V gives CDR1 LNHDA, CDR2 SQIVND (reference sequence). With 8 bases removed from V and 5 bases from J, the gap between germline ends came to 27 bases. CDR3 length: 17 amino acids. The CDR3, as DNA: TGTGCCAGTGGGCCGGGAGGGACGTTCAGCCCCGCTTATGGCTACACCTTC. Translating it yields CASGPGGTFSPAYGYTF.

The V call is TRBV7-3, the J call TRBJ2-1; 14 nucleotides line up with TRBD2. Germline CDR1 reads SGHTA; CDR2 reads FQGTGA. This CDR3 contains 14 residues. Trimming at V came to 5 bases and at J to 8 bases, leaving 2 bases not matched to a gene. CDR3 sequence (DNA): TGTGCCAGCAGCAAGGGACTAGCGGGAGATGAGCAGTTCTTC. It yields the protein CASSKGLAGDEQFF.

The chain uses TRBV6-4 and TRBJ1-1; 7 nucleotides line up with TRBD1. Germline V gene lookup returns CDR1 MRHNA and CDR2 SNTAGT. This CDR3 is 15 amino acids long. Germline trimming cut 4 bases from V and 0 bases from J; bases unmatched to any gene: 5. CDR3 sequence (DNA): TGTGCCAGCAGTGTGTCAGGGGGGTTGAACACTGAAGCTTTCTTT. Its translation is CASSVSGGLNTEAFF.

This clone was recorded a few times. This rearrangement joins TRBV27 to TRBJ1-6, with D hard to call. V was shortened by 1 base and J by 6 bases, with 10 bases between the two germline ends. CDR3 length: 15 residues. Per germline, CDR1 MNHEY and CDR2 SMNVEV (reference sequence). The DNA for the CDR3 is TGTGCCAGCAGTTTATACAGTAACTCTAATTCACCCCTCCACTTT. It is translated as CASSLYSNSNSPLHF.

The V and J genes are TRBV7-8 and TRBJ1-1, with TRBD1 identical over 8 bases. CDR3 length: 15 residues. V lost 8 bases to trimming and J lost 3 bases; unmatched junction nucleotides: 11. From germline, CDR1 is SGHVS and CDR2 FQNEAQ. The CDR3 protein is CASASQGARDTEAFF. CDR3 in DNA: TGTGCCAGCGCATCGCAGGGGGCGAGAGACACTGAAGCTTTCTTT.

The rearrangement uses TRBV5-6 and TRBJ1-6; TRBD1 matches at 7 bases. The V gene's germline CDR1 is SGHDT and CDR2 YYEEEE. The length of the CDR3 is 14 residues. Trimming took 2 bases from V and 8 from J; bases not matched to a gene: 4. This chain's CDR3 is CASSLQGRYSPLHF. The CDR3 DNA follows: TGTGCCAGCAGCTTACAGGGGAGGTATTCACCCCTCCACTTT.

Note on this clone: The junction does not match germline at one end; this may be a read error. The genes are TRBV7-7 and TRBJ2-1, with D tentatively TRBD2 (6 bases). The CDR3 sequence is 15 residues long. From germline, CDR1 is SSHAT and CDR2 FNYEAQ (reference sequence). CDR3 DNA sequence: TGTGCTAGCAGCTTATTGGGCGGGGAGGTCAATGAGCAGTTCTTC. This translates into CASSLLGGEVNEQFF.

The rearrangement uses TRBV30 and TRBJ2-7; maybe TRBD2 (5 bases). The germline CDR1 and CDR2 sequences are GTSNPN and SVGIG (reference sequence). This CDR3 spans 12 amino acids. DNA for the CDR3: TGTGTCTTCGGGAAGGGAGCCTACGAGCAGTACTTC. It specifies CVFGKGAYEQYF.

The chain joins TRBV29-1 to TRBJ2-5, with 8 bases that match TRBD2. This CDR3 has 14 residues. V trimming: 3 bases; J trimming: 5 bases; junction bases outside the gene matches: 8. CDR1 is SQVTM and CDR2 is ANQGSEA in the germline V gene. CDR3 bases: TGCAGCGTTGATATTGGGGGGACTAGGGAGACCCAGTACTTC. It is translated as CSVDIGGTRETQYF. Full variable domain (rest looked up from reference TRBV29-1 and TRBJ2-5): SAVISQKPSRDICQRGTSLTIQCQVDSQVTMMFWYRQQPGQSLTLIATANQGSEATYESGFVIDKFPISRPNLTFSTLTVSNMSPEDSSIYLCSVDIGGTRETQYFGPGTRLLVL.

V is TRBV12-3 or TRBV12-4 and J is TRBJ1-5; D uncertain. There are 12 residues in the CDR3. V lost 2 bases to trimming and J lost 8 bases, with 7 bases between them. The CDR3 here is CASSLNIEPQHF. CDR3 DNA: TGTGCCAGCAGTTTAAATATTGAGCCCCAGCATTTT.

The V gene is TRBV21-1, the J gene TRBJ2-1; TRBD1 reflects the table's D call only, with no check against the DNA. TRBV21-1 is an annotated pseudogene. This CDR3 has 16 residues. The CDR3 region has the DNA TGTGCCAGCCGTCACCAGTTCAGGGGGCGGTACAATGAGCAGTTCTTC. It yields the protein CASRHQFRGRYNEQFF.